The 10 T cell receptor beta chains below were found in one sample sequenced in a study of identical twins. TCRdb used MiXCR to reprocess the 5' RACE reads, holding one entry per CDR3 protein. Among 750,000 to 950,000 distinct CDR3 sequences listed, around an eighth were seen once. The same data also went into a second study, on yellow fever vaccine responses in identical twins.

The source material was PBMCs. Receptors were obtained from a woman aged 18 to 35 in good health.

The chain links TRBV20-1 to TRBJ1-2; a possible D gene is TRBD1 (5 bases). Trimming cost V 0 bases and J 6 bases, with 8 bases left between them. The CDR3 has 12 residues. Germline V gene sequence: CDR1 DFQATT, CDR2 SNEGSKA (reference sequence). The CDR3 DNA reads as TGCAGTGCTAGAGATCTGACAGATGGCTACACCTTC. Residues: CSARDLTDGYTF.

DNA of the CDR3: TGTGCCAGCAGCGTAGCCGGGACAGGGTATGCGAACACTGAAGCTTTCTTT. It specifies CASSVAGTGYANTEAFF. The V gene is TRBV9, the J gene TRBJ1-1; 9 bases match TRBD1. With 0 bases clipped from V and 1 base from J, the junction kept 7 bases outside the gene matches. Per germline, CDR1 SGDLS and CDR2 YYNGEE. CDR3 length: 17 residues.

The chain uses TRBV11-3 and TRBJ2-7; tentative D call: TRBD2 (6 bases). The V end was cut by 4 bases, the J end by 2 bases, with 12 bases between. CDR3 length: 14 residues. Germline values: CDR1 SGHNT, CDR2 YENEEA. CDR3 bases: TGTGCCAGCAGCTCCGACCGGGAGACCTACGAGCAGTACTTC. It specifies CASSSDRETYEQYF.

The CDR3 bases are TGCAGTGCTCAACCTAGCGTTGAGACCCAGTACTTC. Translation gives CSAQPSVETQYF. The rearrangement joins TRBV20-1 to TRBJ2-5, with D possibly matching TRBD2 (6 bases). This CDR3 has 12 residues. CDR1 and CDR2 (germline): DFQATT, SNEGSKA (reference sequence). V gave up 5 bases and J gave up 5 bases, with 12 bases separating them.

Many counts were recorded for this clonotype. The J gene is TRBJ2-1, the V gene TRBV12-3 or TRBV12-4, with no clear D. V was clipped by 0 bases and J by 7 bases, with 1 base between them. The CDR3 totals 11 residues. The CDR3 coding sequence is TGTGCCAGCAGTTTAGCAAATGAGCAGTTCTTC. Encoded protein: CASSLANEQFF.

At least ten counts were recorded for this clonotype. The chain couples TRBV2 to TRBJ2-7; 7 positions agree with TRBD1. Trimming at V came to 0 bases and at J to 4 bases, leaving 9 bases not matched to a gene. Germline values: CDR1 SNHLY, CDR2 FYNNEI. CDR3 length equals 16 residues. CDR3 residues: CASSEALRTGGYEQYF. In nucleotides, the CDR3 is TGTGCCAGCAGTGAAGCGCTCCGGACAGGAGGATACGAGCAGTACTTC. The variable domain in full, completed from reference TRBV2 and TRBJ2-7, reads EPEVTQTPSHQVTQMGQEVILRCVPISNHLYFYWYRQILGQKVEFLVSFYNNEISEKSEIFDDQFSVERPDGSNFTLKIRSTKLEDSAMYFCASSEALRTGGYEQYFGPGTRLTVT.

This clonotype has more than one count but fewer than ten. J is TRBJ2-5 and V is TRBV15; tentatively, D is TRBD2 (5 bases). Trimming stripped 1 base from V and 0 bases from J, with 6 bases between. This CDR3 is 14 amino acids long. Germline V CDR1 and CDR2: LNHNV, YYDKDF (reference sequence). The CDR3 here is CATSRGTYQETQYF. The DNA for the CDR3 is TGTGCCACCAGCAGAGGGACTTACCAAGAGACCCAGTACTTC.

The sample holds a few counts of this clonotype. The rearrangement links TRBV10-3 to TRBJ2-3, with 7 bases lining up with TRBD2. This CDR3 spans 15 amino acids. V trimming: 3 bases; J trimming: 4 bases; junction bases outside the gene matches: 7. Germline V gene lookup returns CDR1 ENHRY and CDR2 SYGVKD. This chain's CDR3 is CAISEAGSGADTQYF. The CDR3 DNA follows: TGTGCCATCAGTGAAGCGGGAAGTGGTGCAGATACGCAGTATTTT.

This clonotype has a handful of counts. This chain uses TRBV5-1 with TRBJ2-7; TRBD1 aligns across 9 bases. CDR3 length: 20 residues. The V segment lost 1 base and the J segment 3 bases; nucleotides outside the gene matches: 20. CDR1 SGHRS and CDR2 YFSETQ come from the germline V gene. In nucleotides, the CDR3 is TGCGCCAGCAGCTTGTCTCTACTGATTACCGACAGGGGGGTTGTCTACGAGCAGTACTTC. It codes for CASSLSLLITDRGVVYEQYF.

The chain links TRBV3-1 to TRBJ1-2; D not certain. Germline V gene data show CDR1 as LGHDT and CDR2 as YNNKEL (reference sequence). V was shortened by 1 base and J by 4 bases, with 10 bases between the two germline ends. The CDR3 extends over 14 amino acids. The CDR3 nucleotides read TGTGCCAGCAGCCAAGGACCAAGCCTCTATGGCTACACCTTC. Its protein product is CASSQGPSLYGYTF.